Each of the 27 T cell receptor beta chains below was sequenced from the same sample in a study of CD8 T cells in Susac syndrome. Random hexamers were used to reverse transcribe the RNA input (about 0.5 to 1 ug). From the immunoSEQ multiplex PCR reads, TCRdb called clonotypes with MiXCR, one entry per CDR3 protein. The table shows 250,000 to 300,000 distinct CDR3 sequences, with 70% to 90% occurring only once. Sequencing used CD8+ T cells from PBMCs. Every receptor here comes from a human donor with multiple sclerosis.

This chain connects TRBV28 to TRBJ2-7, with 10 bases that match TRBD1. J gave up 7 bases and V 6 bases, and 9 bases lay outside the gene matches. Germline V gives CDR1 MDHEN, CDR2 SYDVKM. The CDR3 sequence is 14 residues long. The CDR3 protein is CASSDLGQGGEQYF. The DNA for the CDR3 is TGTGCCAGCAGCGATCTCGGACAGGGGGGGGAGCAGTACTTC.

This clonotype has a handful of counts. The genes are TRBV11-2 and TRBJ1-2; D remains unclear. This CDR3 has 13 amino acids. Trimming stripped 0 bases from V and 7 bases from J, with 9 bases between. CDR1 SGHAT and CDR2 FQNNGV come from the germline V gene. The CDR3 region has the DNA TGTGCCAGCAGCTTAGATCTGATGAGTGGCTACACCTTC. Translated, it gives CASSLDLMSGYTF.

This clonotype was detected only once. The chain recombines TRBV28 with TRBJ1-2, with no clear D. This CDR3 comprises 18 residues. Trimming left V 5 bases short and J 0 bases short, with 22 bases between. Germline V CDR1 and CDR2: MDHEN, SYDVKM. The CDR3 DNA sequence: TGTGCCAGCAGTCCTCCTCCGACACGGATAACTACTAACTATGGCTACACCTTC. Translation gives CASSPPPTRITTNYGYTF.

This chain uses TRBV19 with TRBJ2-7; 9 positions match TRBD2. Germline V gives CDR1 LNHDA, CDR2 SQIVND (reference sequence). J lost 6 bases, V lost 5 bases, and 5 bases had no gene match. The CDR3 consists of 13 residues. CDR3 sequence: CASSPGLAFEQYF. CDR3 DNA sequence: TGTGCCAGTAGTCCGGGACTAGCCTTCGAGCAGTACTTC.

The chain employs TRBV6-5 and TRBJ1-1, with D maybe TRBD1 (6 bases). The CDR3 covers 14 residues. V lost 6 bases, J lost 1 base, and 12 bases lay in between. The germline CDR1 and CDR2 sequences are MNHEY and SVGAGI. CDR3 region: CASRVGGGNTEAFF. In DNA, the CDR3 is TGTGCCAGCAGGGTTGGAGGGGGGAACACTGAAGCTTTCTTT.

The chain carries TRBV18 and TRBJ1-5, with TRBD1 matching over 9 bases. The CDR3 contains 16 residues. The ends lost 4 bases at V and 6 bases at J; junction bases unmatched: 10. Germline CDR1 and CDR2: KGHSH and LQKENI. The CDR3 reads CASSLYRDRAFQPQHF. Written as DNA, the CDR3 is TGTGCCAGCTCACTCTACCGGGACAGGGCTTTTCAGCCCCAGCATTTT.

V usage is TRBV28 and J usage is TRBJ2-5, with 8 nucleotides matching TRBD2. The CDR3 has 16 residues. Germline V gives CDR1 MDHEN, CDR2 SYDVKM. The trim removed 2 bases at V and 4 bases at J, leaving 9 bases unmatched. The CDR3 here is CASSLSPGGKVETQYF. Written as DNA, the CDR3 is TGTGCCAGCAGTTTAAGCCCGGGGGGGAAGGTAGAGACCCAGTACTTC.

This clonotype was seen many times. The CDR3 sequence: CASGSSYEQYF. The CDR3 nucleotides read TGTGCCAGCGGTAGCTCCTACGAGCAGTACTTC. The chain joins TRBV9 to TRBJ2-7; unclear D gene. Trimming cost V 7 bases and J 0 bases, with 5 bases left between them. The CDR3 loop spans 11 amino acids. Germline assignment: CDR1 SGDLS and CDR2 YYNGEE.

The CDR3 sequence is CAAGEQGREKLFF. The DNA for the CDR3 is TGTGCAGCAGGGGAACAGGGCCGGGAAAAACTGTTTTTT. This sequence joins TRBV27 and TRBJ1-4, with D possibly being TRBD1 (6 bases). CDR3 size: 13 residues. Germline V gene data show CDR1 as MNHEY and CDR2 as SMNVEV (reference sequence).

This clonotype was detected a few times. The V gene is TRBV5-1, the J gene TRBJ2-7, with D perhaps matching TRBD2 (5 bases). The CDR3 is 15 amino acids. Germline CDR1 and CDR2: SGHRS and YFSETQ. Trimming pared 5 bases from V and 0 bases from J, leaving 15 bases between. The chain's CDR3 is CASRLGGGSSYEQYF. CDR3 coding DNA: TGCGCCAGCAGGCTCGGAGGCGGAAGCTCCTACGAGCAGTACTTC.

CDR3 amino acids: CASSLDEGIESEQYF. The CDR3 coding sequence is TGTGCCAGCAGCTTAGACGAGGGAATTGAAAGCGAGCAGTACTTC. V gene TRBV7-9 combines with J gene TRBJ2-7; the D gene is possibly TRBD2 (5 bases). The CDR3 is 15 amino acids. V shed 1 base and J shed 6 bases, with 16 bases lying between them. Looked up from germline, CDR1 is SEHNR and CDR2 is FQNEAQ (reference sequence).

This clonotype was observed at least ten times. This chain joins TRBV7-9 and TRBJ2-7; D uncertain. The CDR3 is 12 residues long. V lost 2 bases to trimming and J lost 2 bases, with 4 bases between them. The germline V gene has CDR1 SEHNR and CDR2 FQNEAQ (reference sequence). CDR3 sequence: CASSLSPYEQYF. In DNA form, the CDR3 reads TGTGCCAGCAGCTTATCCCCCTACGAGCAGTACTTC. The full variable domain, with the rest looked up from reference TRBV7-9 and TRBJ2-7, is DTGVSQNPRHKITKRGQNVTFRCDPISEHNRLYWYRQTLGQGPEFLTYFQNEAQLEKSRLLSDRFSAERPKGSFSTLEIQRTEQGDSAMYLCASSLSPYEQYFGPGTRLTVT.

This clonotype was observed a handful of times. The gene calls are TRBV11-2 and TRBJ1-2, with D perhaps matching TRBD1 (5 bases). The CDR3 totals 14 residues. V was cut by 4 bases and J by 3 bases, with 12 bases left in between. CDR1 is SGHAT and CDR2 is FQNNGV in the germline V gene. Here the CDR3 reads CASSSYRSDYGYTF. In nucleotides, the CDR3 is TGTGCCAGCAGCTCATACAGGAGCGACTATGGCTACACCTTC.

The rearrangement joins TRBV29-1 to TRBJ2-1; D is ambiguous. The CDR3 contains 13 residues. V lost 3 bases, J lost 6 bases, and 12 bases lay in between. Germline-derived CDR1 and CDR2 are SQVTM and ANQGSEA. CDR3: CSVEGSKINEQFF. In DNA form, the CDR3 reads TGCAGCGTTGAGGGGTCCAAAATCAATGAGCAGTTCTTC.

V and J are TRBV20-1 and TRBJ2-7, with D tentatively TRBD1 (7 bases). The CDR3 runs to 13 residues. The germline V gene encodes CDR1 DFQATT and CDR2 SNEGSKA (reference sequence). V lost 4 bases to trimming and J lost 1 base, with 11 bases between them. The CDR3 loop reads CSAKSGGSYEQYF. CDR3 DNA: TGCAGTGCTAAGTCAGGGGGGTCCTACGAGCAGTACTTC.

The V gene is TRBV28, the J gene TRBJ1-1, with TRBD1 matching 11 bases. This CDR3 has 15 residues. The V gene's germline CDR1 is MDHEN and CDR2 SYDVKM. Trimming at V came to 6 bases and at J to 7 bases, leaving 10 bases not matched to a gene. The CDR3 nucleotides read TGTGCCAGCAGCGAGGGGCCGGACAGGGGGCTTGAAGCTTTCTTT. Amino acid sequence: CASSEGPDRGLEAFF.

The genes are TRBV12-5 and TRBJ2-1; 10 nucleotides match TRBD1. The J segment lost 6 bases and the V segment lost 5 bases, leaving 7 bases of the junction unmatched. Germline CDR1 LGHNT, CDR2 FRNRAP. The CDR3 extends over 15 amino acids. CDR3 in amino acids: CASGPRDRGFNEQFF. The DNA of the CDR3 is TGTGCTAGTGGTCCAAGGGACAGGGGCTTCAATGAGCAGTTCTTC.

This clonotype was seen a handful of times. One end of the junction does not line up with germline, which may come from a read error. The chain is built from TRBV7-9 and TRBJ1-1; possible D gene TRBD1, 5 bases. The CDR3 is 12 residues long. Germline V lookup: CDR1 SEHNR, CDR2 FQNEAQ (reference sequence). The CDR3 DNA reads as TGTGCCAGCAGTTTAGCCGGGACGGAAGCTTTCTTT. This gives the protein CASSLAGTEAFF.

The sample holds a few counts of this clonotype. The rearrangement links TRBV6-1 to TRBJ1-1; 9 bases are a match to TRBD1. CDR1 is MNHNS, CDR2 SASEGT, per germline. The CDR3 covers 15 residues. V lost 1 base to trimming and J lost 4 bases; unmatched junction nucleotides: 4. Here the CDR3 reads CASSEGGQGITEAFF. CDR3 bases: TGTGCCAGCAGTGAAGGGGGACAGGGTATCACTGAAGCTTTCTTT.

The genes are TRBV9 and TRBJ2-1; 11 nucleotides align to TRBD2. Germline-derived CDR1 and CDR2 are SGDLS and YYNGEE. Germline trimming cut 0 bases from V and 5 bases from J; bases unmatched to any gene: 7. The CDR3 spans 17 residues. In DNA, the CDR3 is TGTGCCAGCAGCGTAGACACTGAACTAGCGGGAGACAATGAGCAGTTCTTC. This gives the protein CASSVDTELAGDNEQFF.

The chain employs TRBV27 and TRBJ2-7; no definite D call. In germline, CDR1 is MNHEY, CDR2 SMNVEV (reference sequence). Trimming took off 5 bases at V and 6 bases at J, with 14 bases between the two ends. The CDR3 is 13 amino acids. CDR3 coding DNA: TGTGCCAGCAGTGCCAAACCCCCCCGCGAGCAGTACTTC. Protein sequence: CASSAKPPREQYF.

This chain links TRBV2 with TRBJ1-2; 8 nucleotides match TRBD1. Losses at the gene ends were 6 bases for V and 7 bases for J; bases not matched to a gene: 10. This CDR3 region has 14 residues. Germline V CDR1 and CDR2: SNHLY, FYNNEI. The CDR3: CASSFLDRDPGYTF. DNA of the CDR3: TGTGCCAGCAGCTTCCTGGACAGGGATCCTGGCTACACCTTC.

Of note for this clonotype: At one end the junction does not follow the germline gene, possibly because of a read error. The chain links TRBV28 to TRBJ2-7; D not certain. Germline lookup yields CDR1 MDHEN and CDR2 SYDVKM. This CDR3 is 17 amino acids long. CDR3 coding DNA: TGTGCCAACAGTTTCGCGGCAGGTCAGGTTAAGGGCTACGAGCAGTACTTC. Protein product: CANSFAAGQVKGYEQYF.

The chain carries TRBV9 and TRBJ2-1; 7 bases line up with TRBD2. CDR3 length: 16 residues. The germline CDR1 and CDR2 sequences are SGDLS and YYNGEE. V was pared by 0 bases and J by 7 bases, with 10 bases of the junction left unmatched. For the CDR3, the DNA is TGTGCCAGCAGCGTAGTCGAGGGAGGGCCGAGAAATGAGCAGTTCTTC. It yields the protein CASSVVEGGPRNEQFF. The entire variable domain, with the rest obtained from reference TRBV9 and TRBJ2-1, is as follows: DSGVTQTPKHLITATGQRVTLRCSPRSGDLSVYWYQQSLDQGLQFLIQYYNGEERAKGNILERFSAQQFPDLHSELNLSSLELGDSALYFCASSVVEGGPRNEQFFGPGTRLTVL.

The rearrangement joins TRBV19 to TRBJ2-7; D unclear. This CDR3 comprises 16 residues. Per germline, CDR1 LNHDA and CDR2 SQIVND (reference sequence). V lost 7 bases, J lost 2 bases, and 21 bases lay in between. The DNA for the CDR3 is TGTGCCAGTACCACCCGGTGGGGATTACCTACCTACGAGCAGTACTTC. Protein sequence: CASTTRWGLPTYEQYF.

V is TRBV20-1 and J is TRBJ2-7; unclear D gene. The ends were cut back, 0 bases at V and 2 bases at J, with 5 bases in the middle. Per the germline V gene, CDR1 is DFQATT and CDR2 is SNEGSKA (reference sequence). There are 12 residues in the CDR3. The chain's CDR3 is CSAREVAYEQYF. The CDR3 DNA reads TGCAGTGCTAGAGAGGTCGCCTACGAGCAGTACTTC.

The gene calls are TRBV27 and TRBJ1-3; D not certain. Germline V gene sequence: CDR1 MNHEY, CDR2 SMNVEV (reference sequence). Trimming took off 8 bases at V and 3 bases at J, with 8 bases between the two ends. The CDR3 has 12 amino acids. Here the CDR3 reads CASGRVGNTIYF. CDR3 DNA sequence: TGTGCCAGCGGGCGAGTTGGAAACACCATATATTTT.